This entry lists 24 T cell receptor beta chains sequenced from one sample in a study of shared clonotypes between healthy human individuals. Clones were read by immunoSEQ multiplex PCR, and TCRdb kept only the in-frame ones, dropping some. The sample lists approximately 1,500,000 clones; 98% were seen once. Sequencing input: naive CD4+ T cells sorted from blood. Subset in this sample: CD45RA+ positively selected. The receptor set was obtained from a man under 40 in good health.

The J gene is TRBJ2-1, the V gene TRBV4-2; D is uncertain. The CDR3 covers 16 residues. From germline, CDR1 is LGHNA and CDR2 YNFKEQ. Trimming shortened V by 4 bases and J by 1 base, and 14 bases separated the two germline ends. CDR3: CASSPEVLRSYNEQFF. The CDR3 DNA follows: TGTGCCAGCAGCCCGGAAGTTTTGAGGTCCTACAATGAGCAGTTCTTC.

The chain uses TRBV4-3 and TRBJ1-4, with D possibly being TRBD1 (6 bases). The V end was cut by 4 bases, the J end by 0 bases, with 21 bases between. Germline CDR1 LGHNA, CDR2 YSLEER. The length of the CDR3 is 19 residues. The chain's CDR3 is CASSLGSGHLASTNEKLFF. The DNA of the CDR3 is TGCGCCAGCAGCCTGGGGTCGGGACACCTCGCTTCAACTAATGAAAAACTGTTTTTT.

The rearrangement joins TRBV13 to TRBJ1-4; 9 positions match TRBD1. The V gene's germline CDR1 is PRHDT and CDR2 FYEKMQ (reference sequence). The CDR3 sequence is 14 residues long. The junction had 5 bases not matched to a gene; V was cut back by 4 bases and J by 8 bases. The DNA for the CDR3 is TGTGCCAGCAGCTACAGACAGGGGGGAGAAAAACTGTTTTTT. Translating it yields CASSYRQGGEKLFF.

The chain links TRBV11-3 to TRBJ2-1; 13 bases line up with TRBD2. Per the germline V gene, CDR1 is SGHNT and CDR2 is YENEEA. V shed 1 base, J shed 7 bases, and the junction held 1 base outside the gene matches. This CDR3 spans 15 amino acids. The CDR3: CASSLATSGRNEQFF. The CDR3 nucleotides are TGTGCCAGCAGCTTAGCGACTAGCGGGAGGAATGAGCAGTTCTTC. Together with reference TRBV11-3 and TRBJ2-1, the CDR3 gives the full variable domain: EAGVVQSPRYKIIEKKQPVAFWCNPISGHNTLYWYLQNLGQGPELLIRYENEEAVDDSQLPKDRFSAERLKGVDSTLKIQPAELGDSAVYLCASSLATSGRNEQFFGPGTRLTVL.

This chain joins TRBV25-1 and TRBJ2-3; D gene uncertain. This CDR3 is 14 amino acids long. The germline V gene encodes CDR1 MGHDK and CDR2 SYGVNS. Trimming took 6 bases from V and 0 from J, leaving 10 bases between them. The DNA of the CDR3 is TGTGCCAGCAGCCGGACGGCTAGCACAGATACGCAGTATTTT. Translating gives CASSRTASTDTQYF.

The V and J genes are TRBV28 and TRBJ1-5, with a tentative D call TRBD1 (6 bases). Germline V gene lookup returns CDR1 MDHEN and CDR2 SYDVKM. The CDR3 totals 16 residues. V gave up 8 bases and J gave up 7 bases, with 24 bases separating them. The CDR3 here is CASVHRRRDTRQPQHF. In DNA, the CDR3 is TGTGCCAGCGTCCACCGCCGCCGGGACACGCGGCAGCCCCAGCATTTT.

The chain couples TRBV10-3 to TRBJ2-1, with 10 positions matching TRBD2. Germline V gene lookup returns CDR1 ENHRY and CDR2 SYGVKD. The V and J ends lost 4 bases and 4 bases, in that order; junction bases with no gene match: 4. This CDR3 is built from 15 residues. The DNA for the CDR3 is TGTGCCATCAGTGCTAGCGGGAGCGTTTACAATGAGCAGTTCTTC. Protein sequence: CAISASGSVYNEQFF.

This chain links TRBV28 with TRBJ2-7; TRBD1 might be the D (5 bases). The CDR3 loop spans 14 amino acids. With 5 bases removed from V and 4 bases from J, the gap between germline ends came to 15 bases. Germline-derived CDR1 and CDR2 are MDHEN and SYDVKM. The CDR3 loop reads CASSGAGLGYEQYF. The CDR3 region has the DNA TGTGCCAGCAGTGGGGCAGGGCTGGGATACGAGCAGTACTTC.

The chain joins TRBV27 to TRBJ2-2; a possible D gene is TRBD2 (5 bases). The CDR3 sequence is 15 residues long. CDR1 and CDR2 from the germline V gene are MNHEY and SMNVEV (reference sequence). With 3 bases removed from V and 1 base from J, the gap between germline ends came to 9 bases. The CDR3 coding sequence is TGTGCCAGCAGTTTGATAGGAGGGAACACCGGGGAGCTGTTTTTT. It specifies CASSLIGGNTGELFF.

This chain connects TRBV29-1 to TRBJ2-7; D remains ambiguous. The CDR3 is 12 amino acids. Germline V gives CDR1 SQVTM, CDR2 ANQGSEA. Trimming cost V 4 bases and J 3 bases, with 10 bases left between them. The CDR3 nucleotides are TGCAGCGTTGCCTCGCCCAACTACGAGCAGTACTTC. Translation gives CSVASPNYEQYF.

Only a few counts were recorded for this clone. The same CDR3 also results from other DNA sequences found in this sample. This chain links TRBV6-5 with TRBJ2-3; no clear D. This CDR3 is 13 amino acids long. Germline CDR1 reads MNHEY; CDR2 reads SVGAGI. Trimming removed 3 bases at V and 1 base at J, with 5 bases between. CDR3 coding DNA: TGTGCCAGCAGTTATCCCGGCACAGATACGCAGTATTTT. Amino acid sequence: CASSYPGTDTQYF.

This clone was found once. This chain joins TRBV19 and TRBJ2-5, with TRBD2 matching 9 bases. The CDR3 contains 15 residues. The germline V gene encodes CDR1 LNHDA and CDR2 SQIVND (reference sequence). Trimming took 1 base from V and 2 from J; bases not matched to a gene: 2. CDR3 nucleotide sequence: TGTGCCAGTAGTATAGTAGCGGGAGTTCAAGAGACCCAGTACTTC. The encoded protein is CASSIVAGVQETQYF.

This chain uses TRBV18 with TRBJ2-2; D remains ambiguous. Looked up from germline, CDR1 is KGHSH and CDR2 is LQKENI. This CDR3 contains 14 residues. V lost 1 base, J lost 5 bases, and 8 bases lay in between. CDR3 DNA sequence: TGTGCCAGCTCACCACAGGCTGCGACCGGGGAGCTGTTTTTT. Its protein is CASSPQAATGELFF.

The V gene is TRBV4-1, the J gene TRBJ1-5, with D possibly being TRBD1 (5 bases). The germline V and J ends were trimmed by 4 bases and 4 bases, with 11 bases remaining between them. The CDR3 is 14 amino acids. From germline, CDR1 is MGHRA and CDR2 YSYEKL. DNA of the CDR3: TGCGCCAGCAGCCTCCGCAGGGCAAATCAGCCCCAGCATTTT. As protein: CASSLRRANQPQHF.

The J gene is TRBJ1-5, the V gene TRBV19; no definite D call. The CDR3 has 14 residues. Per germline, CDR1 LNHDA and CDR2 SQIVND (reference sequence). V was clipped by 6 bases and J by 4 bases, with 13 bases between them. The CDR3 DNA reads as TGTGCCAGTAGGGTGTGGGAGGGAAATCAGCCCCAGCATTTT. Amino acids: CASRVWEGNQPQHF. The complete variable domain, with remaining parts taken from reference TRBV19 and TRBJ1-5, reads DGGITQSPKYLFRKEGQNVTLSCEQNLNHDAMYWYRQDPGQGLRLIYYSQIVNDFQKGDIAEGYSVSREKKESFPLTVTSAQKNPTAFYLCASRVWEGNQPQHFGDGTRLSIL.

This chain uses TRBV10-2 with TRBJ2-7, with D uncertain. V lost 5 bases and J lost 5, with 7 bases in between. Germline loops: CDR1 WSHSY, CDR2 SAAADI. The CDR3 loop spans 11 amino acids. The CDR3 sequence is CASSRSNEQYF. The CDR3, as DNA: TGCGCCAGCAGTAGGTCAAACGAGCAGTACTTC.

The V and J genes are TRBV5-1 and TRBJ1-2; D is uncertain. The CDR3 is 13 amino acids. CDR1 SGHRS and CDR2 YFSETQ come from the germline V gene. The V end lost 0 bases, the J end lost 8 bases, and 11 bases lay between the germline ends. The CDR3 DNA reads TGCGCCAGCAGCTTGGCCGGAGGTGGAGGCTACACCTTC. Protein: CASSLAGGGGYTF.

The gene calls are TRBV27 and TRBJ2-7; no clear D. Trimming took 3 bases from V and 2 from J, leaving 11 bases between them. CDR3 length equals 14 residues. Germline loops: CDR1 MNHEY, CDR2 SMNVEV (reference sequence). The CDR3 sequence: CASSLDSGTYEQYF. DNA for the CDR3: TGTGCCAGCAGTTTGGATTCTGGAACCTACGAGCAGTACTTC.

V is TRBV14 and J is TRBJ2-1, with 12 nucleotides matching TRBD2. Germline trimming cut 4 bases from V and 7 bases from J; bases unmatched to any gene: 11. CDR1 SGHDN and CDR2 FVKESK come from the germline V gene. The CDR3 extends over 17 amino acids. The CDR3 DNA sequence: TGTGCCAGCAGCCCCAGACTAGCGGGAGACGGCTTGAATGAGCAGTTCTTC. It yields the protein CASSPRLAGDGLNEQFF.

This chain connects TRBV27 to TRBJ2-7; D uncertain. Germline CDR1 is MNHEY and CDR2 is SMNVEV (reference sequence). Trimming left V 6 bases short and J 0 bases short, with 6 bases between. The CDR3 is made up of 12 amino acids. As DNA, the CDR3 is TGTGCCAGCAGGGATCCCTCCTACGAGCAGTACTTC. It specifies CASRDPSYEQYF.

The gene calls are TRBV28 and TRBJ2-4; 7 bases line up with TRBD1. Germline lookup yields CDR1 MDHEN and CDR2 SYDVKM. J was trimmed by 0 bases and V by 7 bases; bases with no gene match: 15. The CDR3 extends over 18 amino acids. CDR3 coding DNA: TGTGCCAGCAACCCGACAGGGTATAGCGCCTTAGCCAAAAACATTCAGTACTTC. It is translated as CASNPTGYSALAKNIQYF.

The chain uses TRBV28 and TRBJ2-7; a weak D match, TRBD1 (7 bases). V was cut by 3 bases and J by 4 bases, with 16 bases left in between. This CDR3 comprises 15 residues. Germline lookup yields CDR1 MDHEN and CDR2 SYDVKM. The CDR3 sequence is CASSLRQGGRYEQYF. The CDR3 DNA follows: TGTGCCAGCAGTTTGAGGCAGGGGGGTCGTTACGAGCAGTACTTC.

A remark on this clone: The sample contains more than one DNA sequence encoding this CDR3. The chain joins TRBV28 to TRBJ1-2, with unresolved D. The germline CDR1 and CDR2 sequences are MDHEN and SYDVKM. The CDR3 has 12 residues. The ends were cut back, 5 bases at V and 5 bases at J, with 9 bases in the middle. CDR3 bases: TGTGCCAGCAGTCCGACGGGATATGGCTACACCTTC. Its protein is CASSPTGYGYTF.

With respect to this clone: This could be a read error, since a much larger clone is one nucleotide away. The rearrangement uses TRBV2 and TRBJ2-7, with 11 bases matching TRBD1. The CDR3 covers 14 residues. The V segment lost 5 bases and the J segment 3 bases; nucleotides outside the gene matches: 3. CDR1 is SNHLY, CDR2 FYNNEI, per germline. In DNA, the CDR3 is TGTGCCAGCAGTCCCGGGACAGGGGGCTACGAGCAGTACTTC. It translates to CASSPGTGGYEQYF. Drawing the rest from reference TRBV2 and TRBJ2-7, the complete variable domain is EPEVTQTPSHQVTQMGQEVILRCVPISNHLYFYWYRQILGQKVEFLVSFYNNEISEKSEIFDDQFSVERPDGSNFTLKIRSTKLEDSAMYFCASSPGTGGYEQYFGPGTRLTVT.